This TCR beta chain stems from a study of Ad26.COV2.S vaccination and SARS-CoV-2 variants. Regarding the study as a whole: Vaccine recipients showed a spike-specific TCR breadth that was higher than in placebo recipients. Total T cell responses may have been underestimated by the TCR breadth and depth analyses.

Points on this clone: The antigen remains unidentified.

As for treatment: around 19 received Ad26.COV2.S at low or high dose, single or two shots; about 5 received placebo; per-sample allocation not given. Specimens were obtained on day 63 following the first vaccine or placebo injection. Profiled with immunoSEQ multiplex PCR; TCRdb holds only in-frame clones, not every one. Of about 440,000 clones listed, roughly 88% are singletons. The material sequenced was peripheral blood, taken in a trial of Ad26.COV2.S vaccine versus placebo. This receptor was identified in a person aged 18-60 years who received the Ad26.COV2.S COVID-19 vaccine or a placebo.

CDR3 amino acids: CASSFGFSGYTF. DNA of the CDR3: TGTGCCAGCAGTTTTGGGTTTAGCGGCTACACCTTC. This chain connects TRBV28 to TRBJ1-2, with D hard to call. The germline V gene has CDR1 MDHEN and CDR2 SYDVKM. There are 12 residues in the CDR3. The V and J ends lost 3 bases and 8 bases respectively, with 10 bases between them.